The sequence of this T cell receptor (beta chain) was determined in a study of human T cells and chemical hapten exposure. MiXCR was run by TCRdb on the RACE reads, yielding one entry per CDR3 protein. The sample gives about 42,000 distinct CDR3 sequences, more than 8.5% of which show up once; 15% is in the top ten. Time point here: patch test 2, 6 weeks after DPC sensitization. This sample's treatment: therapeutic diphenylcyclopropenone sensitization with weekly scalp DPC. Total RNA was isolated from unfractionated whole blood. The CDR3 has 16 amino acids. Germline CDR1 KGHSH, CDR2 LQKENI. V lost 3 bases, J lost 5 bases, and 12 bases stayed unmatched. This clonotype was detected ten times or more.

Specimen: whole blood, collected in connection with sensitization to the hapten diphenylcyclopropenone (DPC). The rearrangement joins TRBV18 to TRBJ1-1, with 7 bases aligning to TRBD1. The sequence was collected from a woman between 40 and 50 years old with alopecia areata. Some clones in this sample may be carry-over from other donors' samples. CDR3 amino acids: CASSPIDRGQRTEAFF. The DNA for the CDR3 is TGTGCCAGCTCACCGATAGATAGGGGGCAAAGGACTGAAGCTTTCTTT.